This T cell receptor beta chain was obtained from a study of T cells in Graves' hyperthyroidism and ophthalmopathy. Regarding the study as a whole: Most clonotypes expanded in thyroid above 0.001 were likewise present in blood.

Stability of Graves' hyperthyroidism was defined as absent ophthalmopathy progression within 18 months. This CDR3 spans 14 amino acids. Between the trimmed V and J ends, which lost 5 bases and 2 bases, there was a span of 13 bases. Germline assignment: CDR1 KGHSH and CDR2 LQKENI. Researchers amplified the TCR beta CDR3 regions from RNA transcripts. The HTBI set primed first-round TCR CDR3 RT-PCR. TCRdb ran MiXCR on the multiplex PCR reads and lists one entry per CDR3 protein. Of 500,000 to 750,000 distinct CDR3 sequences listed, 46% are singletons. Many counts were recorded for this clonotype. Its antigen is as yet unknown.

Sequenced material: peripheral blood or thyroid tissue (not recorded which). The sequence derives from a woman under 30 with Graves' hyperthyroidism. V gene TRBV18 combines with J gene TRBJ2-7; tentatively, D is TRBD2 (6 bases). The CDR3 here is CASSAGTPAYEQYF. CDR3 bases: TGTGCCAGCTCAGCCGGGACTCCTGCCTACGAGCAGTACTTC.